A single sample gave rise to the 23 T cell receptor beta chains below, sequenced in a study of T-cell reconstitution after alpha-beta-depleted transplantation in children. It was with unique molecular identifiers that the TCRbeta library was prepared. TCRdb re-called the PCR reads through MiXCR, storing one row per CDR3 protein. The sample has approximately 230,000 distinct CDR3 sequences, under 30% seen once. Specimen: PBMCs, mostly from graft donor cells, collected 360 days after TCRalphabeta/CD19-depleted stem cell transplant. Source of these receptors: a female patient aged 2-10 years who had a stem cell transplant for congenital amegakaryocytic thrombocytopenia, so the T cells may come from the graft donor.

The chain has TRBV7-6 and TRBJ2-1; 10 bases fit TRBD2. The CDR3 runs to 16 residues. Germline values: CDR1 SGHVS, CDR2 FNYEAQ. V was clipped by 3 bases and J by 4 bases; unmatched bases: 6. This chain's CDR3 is CASSFASGSPYNEQFF. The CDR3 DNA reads TGTGCCAGCAGCTTCGCTAGCGGGAGCCCATACAATGAGCAGTTCTTC.

The CDR3 reads CAISEPYGTRSTDTQYF. The DNA of the CDR3 is TGTGCCATCAGTGAGCCCTACGGGACAAGGTCCACAGATACGCAGTATTTT. The rearrangement links TRBV10-3 to TRBJ2-3; the D gene is possibly TRBD1 (6 bases). Germline CDR1 and CDR2: ENHRY and SYGVKD. Deletions cut 2 bases from V and 2 bases from J, with 17 bases between. The CDR3 length is 17 residues.

In nucleotides, the CDR3 is TGTGCCAGCAGTAGAGGACAGGGGATCTCTGGAAACACCATATATTTT. The encoded protein is CASSRGQGISGNTIYF. V usage is TRBV6-1 and J usage is TRBJ1-3, with 9 nucleotides matching TRBD1. The CDR3 contains 16 residues. CDR1 MNHNS and CDR2 SASEGT come from the germline V gene. V shed 5 bases and J 0 bases; nucleotides not matched to a gene: 5.

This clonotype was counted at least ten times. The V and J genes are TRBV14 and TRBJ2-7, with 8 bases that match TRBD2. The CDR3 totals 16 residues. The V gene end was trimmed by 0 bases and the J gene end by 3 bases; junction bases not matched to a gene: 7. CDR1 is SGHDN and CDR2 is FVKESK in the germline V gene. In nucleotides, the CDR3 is TGTGCCAGCAGCCAAGACGGGACTAGAAGTGTCTACGAGCAGTACTTC. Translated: CASSQDGTRSVYEQYF. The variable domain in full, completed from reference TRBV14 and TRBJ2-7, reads EAGVTQFPSHSVIEKGQTVTLRCDPISGHDNLYWYRRVMGKEIKFLLHFVKESKQDESGMPNNRFLAERTGGTYSTLKVQPAELEDSGVYFCASSQDGTRSVYEQYFGPGTRLTVT.

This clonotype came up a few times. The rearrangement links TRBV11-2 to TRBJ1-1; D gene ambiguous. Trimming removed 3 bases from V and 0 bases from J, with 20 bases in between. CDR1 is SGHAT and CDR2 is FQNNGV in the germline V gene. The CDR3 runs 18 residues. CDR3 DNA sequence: TGTGCCAGCAGCTTTGACGCGACACACCAGCGGATGAACACTGAAGCTTTCTTT. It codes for CASSFDATHQRMNTEAFF.

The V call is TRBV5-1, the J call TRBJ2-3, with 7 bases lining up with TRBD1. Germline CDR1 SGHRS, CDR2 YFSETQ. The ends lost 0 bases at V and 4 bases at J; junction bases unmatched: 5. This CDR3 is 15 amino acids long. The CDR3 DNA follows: TGCGCCAGCAGCTTGGTGGGACAGACAGCAGATACGCAGTATTTT. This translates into CASSLVGQTADTQYF.

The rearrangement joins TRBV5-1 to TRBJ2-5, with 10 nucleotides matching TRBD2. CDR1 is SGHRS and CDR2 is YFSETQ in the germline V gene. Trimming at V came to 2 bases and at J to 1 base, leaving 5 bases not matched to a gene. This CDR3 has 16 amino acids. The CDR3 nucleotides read TGCGCCAGCAGCTTCACGGCTAGCGGGGGCCAAGAGACCCAGTACTTC. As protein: CASSFTASGGQETQYF. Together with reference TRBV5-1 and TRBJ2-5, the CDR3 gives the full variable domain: KAGVTQTPRYLIKTRGQQVTLSCSPISGHRSVSWYQQTPGQGLQFLFEYFSETQRNKGNFPGRFSGRQFSNSRSEMNVSTLELGDSALYLCASSFTASGGQETQYFGPGTRLLVL.

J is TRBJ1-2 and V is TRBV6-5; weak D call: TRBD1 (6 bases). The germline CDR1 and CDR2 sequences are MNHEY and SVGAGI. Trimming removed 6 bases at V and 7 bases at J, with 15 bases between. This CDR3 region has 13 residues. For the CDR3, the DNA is TGTGCCAGCAGATCCGGGACACTGACTGGCTACACCTTC. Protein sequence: CASRSGTLTGYTF.

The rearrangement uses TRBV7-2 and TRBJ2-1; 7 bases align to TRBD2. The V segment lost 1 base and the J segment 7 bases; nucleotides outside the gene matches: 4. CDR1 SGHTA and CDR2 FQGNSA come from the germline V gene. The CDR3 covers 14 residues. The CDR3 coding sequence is TGTGCCAGCAGCTTAGTACTAGCGTCGAATGAGCAGTTCTTC. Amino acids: CASSLVLASNEQFF. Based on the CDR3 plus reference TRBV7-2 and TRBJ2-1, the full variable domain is GAGVSQSPSNKVTEKGKDVELRCDPISGHTALYWYRQSLGQGLEFLIYFQGNSAPDKSGLPSDRFSAERTGGSVSTLTIQRTQQEDSAVYLCASSLVLASNEQFFGPGTRLTVL.

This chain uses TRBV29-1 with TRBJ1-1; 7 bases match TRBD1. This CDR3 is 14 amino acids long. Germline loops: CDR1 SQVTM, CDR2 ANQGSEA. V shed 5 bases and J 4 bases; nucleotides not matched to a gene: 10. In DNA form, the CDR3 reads TGCAGCGTTCGGCACAGGGGTTGGGTCACTGAAGCTTTCTTT. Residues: CSVRHRGWVTEAFF.

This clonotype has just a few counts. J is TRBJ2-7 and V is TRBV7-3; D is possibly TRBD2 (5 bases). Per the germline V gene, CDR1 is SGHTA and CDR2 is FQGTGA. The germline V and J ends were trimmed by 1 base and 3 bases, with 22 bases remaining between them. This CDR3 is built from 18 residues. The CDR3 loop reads CASSLMPPGSESGYEQYF. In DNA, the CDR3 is TGTGCCAGCAGCTTAATGCCCCCGGGGTCCGAATCGGGCTACGAGCAGTACTTC.

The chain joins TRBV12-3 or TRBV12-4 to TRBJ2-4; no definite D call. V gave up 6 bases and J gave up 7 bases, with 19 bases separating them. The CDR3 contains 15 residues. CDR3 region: CASSLSPPGGNIQYF. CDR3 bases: TGTGCCAGCAGCCTCTCCCCTCCCGGTGGGAACATTCAGTACTTC.

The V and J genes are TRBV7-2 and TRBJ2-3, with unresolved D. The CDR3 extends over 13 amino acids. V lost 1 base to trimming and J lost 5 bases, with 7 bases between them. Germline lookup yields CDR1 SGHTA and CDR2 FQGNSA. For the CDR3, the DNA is TGTGCCAGCAGCTTAGGCGGAAAAGATACGCAGTATTTT. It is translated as CASSLGGKDTQYF.

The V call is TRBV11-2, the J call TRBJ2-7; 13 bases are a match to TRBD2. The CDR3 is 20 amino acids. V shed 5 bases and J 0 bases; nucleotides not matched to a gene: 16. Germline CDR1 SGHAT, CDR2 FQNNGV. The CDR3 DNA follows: TGTGCCAGCAGCCGCCCTGGACTAGCGGGAGCCAACCCAAACTCCTACGAGCAGTACTTC. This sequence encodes CASSRPGLAGANPNSYEQYF. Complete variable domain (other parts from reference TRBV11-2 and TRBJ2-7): EAGVAQSPRYKIIEKRQSVAFWCNPISGHATLYWYQQILGQGPKLLIQFQNNGVVDDSQLPKDRFSAERLKGVDSTLKIQPAKLEDSAVYLCASSRPGLAGANPNSYEQYFGPGTRLTVT.

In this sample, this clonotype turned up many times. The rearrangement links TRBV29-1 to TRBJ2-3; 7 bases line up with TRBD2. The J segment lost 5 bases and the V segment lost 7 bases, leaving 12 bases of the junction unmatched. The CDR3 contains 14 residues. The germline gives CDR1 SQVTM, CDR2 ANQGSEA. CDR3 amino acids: CSAAEAGRQDTQYF. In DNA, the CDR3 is TGCAGCGCTGCTGAAGCGGGAAGACAAGATACGCAGTATTTT.

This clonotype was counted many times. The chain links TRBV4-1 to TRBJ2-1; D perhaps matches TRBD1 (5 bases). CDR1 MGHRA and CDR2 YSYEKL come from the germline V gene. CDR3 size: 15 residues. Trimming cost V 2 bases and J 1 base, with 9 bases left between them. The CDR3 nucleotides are TGCGCCAGCAGCCAAAGTCAGGGATCCTACAATGAGCAGTTCTTC. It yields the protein CASSQSQGSYNEQFF.

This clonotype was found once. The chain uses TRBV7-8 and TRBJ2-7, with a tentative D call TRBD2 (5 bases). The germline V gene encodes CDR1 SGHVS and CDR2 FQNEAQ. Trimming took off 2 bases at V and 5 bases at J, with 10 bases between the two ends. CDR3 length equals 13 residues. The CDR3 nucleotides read TGTGCCAGCAGCTTATATAAGGGAGACGAGCAGTACTTC. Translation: CASSLYKGDEQYF.

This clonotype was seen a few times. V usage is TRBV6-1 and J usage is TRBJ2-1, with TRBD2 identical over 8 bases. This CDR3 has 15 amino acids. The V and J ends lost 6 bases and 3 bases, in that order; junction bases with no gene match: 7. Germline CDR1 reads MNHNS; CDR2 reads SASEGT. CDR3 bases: TGTGCCAGCAGGGTAGCGGGGCTATACTACAATGAGCAGTTCTTC. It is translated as CASRVAGLYYNEQFF.

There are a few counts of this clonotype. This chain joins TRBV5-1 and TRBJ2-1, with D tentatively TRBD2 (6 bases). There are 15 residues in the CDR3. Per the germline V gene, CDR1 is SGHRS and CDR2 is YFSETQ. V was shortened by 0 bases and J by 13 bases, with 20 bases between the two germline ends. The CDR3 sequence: CASSLAGLGGSLQFF. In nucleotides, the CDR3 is TGCGCCAGCAGCTTGGCCGGCTTGGGAGGAAGTTTACAGTTCTTC.

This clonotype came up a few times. The CDR3 spells CSAYLTSGISRGETQYF. CDR3 coding DNA: TGCAGTGCTTACCTGACTAGCGGGATAAGCCGAGGAGAGACCCAGTACTTC. The chain is built from TRBV20-1 and TRBJ2-5, with TRBD2 matching over 11 bases. J gave up 4 bases and V 5 bases, and 15 bases lay outside the gene matches. The CDR3 is 17 residues long. Germline lookup yields CDR1 DFQATT and CDR2 SNEGSKA (reference sequence).

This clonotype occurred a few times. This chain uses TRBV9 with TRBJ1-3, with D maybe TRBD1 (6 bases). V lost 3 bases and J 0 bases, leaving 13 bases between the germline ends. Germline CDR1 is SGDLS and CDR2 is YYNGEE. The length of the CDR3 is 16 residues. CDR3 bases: TGTGCCAGCAGCGGACAGGTTAAATTCTCTGGAAACACCATATATTTT. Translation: CASSGQVKFSGNTIYF.

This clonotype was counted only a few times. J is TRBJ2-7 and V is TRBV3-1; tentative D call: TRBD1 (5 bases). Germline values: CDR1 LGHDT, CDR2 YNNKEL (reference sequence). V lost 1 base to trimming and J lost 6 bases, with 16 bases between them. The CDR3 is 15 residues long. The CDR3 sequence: CASSQGLQGGFEQYF. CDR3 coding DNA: TGTGCCAGCAGCCAAGGGTTGCAGGGCGGATTCGAGCAGTACTTC.

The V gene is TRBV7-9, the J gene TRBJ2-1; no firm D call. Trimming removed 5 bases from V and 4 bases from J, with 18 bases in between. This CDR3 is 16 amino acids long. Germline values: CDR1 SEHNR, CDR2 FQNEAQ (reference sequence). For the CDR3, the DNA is TGTGCCAGCAGCACCGCCCTAGGTATCCTATACAATGAGCAGTTCTTC. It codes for CASSTALGILYNEQFF.